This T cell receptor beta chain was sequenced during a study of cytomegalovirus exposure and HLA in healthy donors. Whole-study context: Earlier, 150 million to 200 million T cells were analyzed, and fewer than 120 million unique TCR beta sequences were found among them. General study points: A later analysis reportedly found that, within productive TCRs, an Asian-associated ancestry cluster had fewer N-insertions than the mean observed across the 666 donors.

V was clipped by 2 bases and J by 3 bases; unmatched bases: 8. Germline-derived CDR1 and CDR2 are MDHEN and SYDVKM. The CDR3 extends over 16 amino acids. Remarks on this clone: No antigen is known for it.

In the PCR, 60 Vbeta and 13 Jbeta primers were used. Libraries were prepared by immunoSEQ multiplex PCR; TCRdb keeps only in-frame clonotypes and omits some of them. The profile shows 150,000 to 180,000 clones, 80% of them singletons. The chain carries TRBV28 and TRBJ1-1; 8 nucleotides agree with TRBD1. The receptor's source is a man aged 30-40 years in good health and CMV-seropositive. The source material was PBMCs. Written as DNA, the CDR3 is TGTGCCAGCAGTTTAGTGCAGGGGGCGGGTGACACTGAAGCTTTCTTT. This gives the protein CASSLVQGAGDTEAFF.